A selection of T cell receptor beta chains follows, all from one sample in a study of blood T cell repertoires in COVID-19. Assay: immunoSEQ multiplex PCR; the TCRdb copy retains only in-frame clones and omits some. The sample lists fewer than 300,000 clones, 91% occurring once. The specimen sequenced was peripheral blood. The receptors were gathered from a woman in her 30s with COVID-19, enrolled during active disease. Each CDR3 is given with its conserved first and last residue. D genes are given only for firm matches. Clone size is not always given. Where it is, it says once, few, many or a class for expanded clones.

j_call | clone_size | d_call | v_call | cdr3_aa | cdr3_nt
TRBJ1-1 | - | TRBD1 | TRBV28 | CASSSGDRVFGTEAFF | TGTGCCAGCAGTTCCGGGGACAGGGTATTTGGCACTGAAGCTTTCTTT
TRBJ2-1 | - | TRBD2 | TRBV7-2 | CASSSKLAGVTYNEQFF | TGTGCCAGCAGCTCCAAATTAGCGGGAGTAACCTACAATGAGCAGTTCTTC
TRBJ1-3 | - | - | TRBV3-1/TRBV3-2 | CASSHSPRTPTGNTIYF | TGTGCCAGCAGCCACTCCCCTAGGACACCCACTGGAAACACCATATATTTT
TRBJ2-5 | once | TRBD2 | TRBV9 | CASSVAPGLAGQETQYF | TGTGCCAGCAGCGTAGCCCCCGGACTAGCGGGACAAGAGACCCAGTACTTC
TRBJ2-2 | - | TRBD1 | TRBV19 | CASTAPGQGKTGELFF | TGTGCCAGTACCGCACCGGGACAGGGGAAGACCGGGGAGCTGTTTTTT
TRBJ1-1 | - | - | TRBV11-2 | CASSLDWTGEAFF | TGTGCCAGCAGCTTAGACTGGACGGGGGAGGCTTTCTTT
TRBJ2-1 | - | TRBD2 | TRBV12-5 | CASGTGTSGDNEQFF | TGTGCTAGTGGAACAGGGACTAGTGGGGACAATGAGCAGTTCTTC
TRBJ1-4 | - | - | TRBV5-6 | CASSSQGHSNEKLFF | TGTGCCAGCAGCTCACAGGGACACTCTAATGAAAAACTGTTTTTT
TRBJ1-5 | - | TRBD1 | TRBV6-5 | CASSYDETTGIKHF | TGTGCCAGCAGTTACGACGAGACGACAGGGATTAAGCATTTT
TRBJ2-2 | - | TRBD1 | TRBV7-9 | CASSPSDRVSGGELFF | TGTGCCAGCAGCCCGTCGGACAGGGTGTCGGGAGGGGAGCTGTTTTTT
TRBJ2-1 | - | - | TRBV21-1 | CASSKVSGEPNPYNEQFF | TGTGCCAGCAGCAAAGTATCGGGGGAGCCCAACCCATACAATGAGCAGTTCTTC